The TCR beta chain under discussion was sequenced for a study of cytomegalovirus exposure and HLA in healthy donors (TCRdb year 2017). In terms of the full investigation: An earlier analysis of several hundred of the donors reported about 300 Gb of sequence data and roughly 120 million unique TCR beta sequences obtained from some 200 million T cells. An earlier analysis of several hundred of the donors used high-throughput TCR beta sequencing to judge whether each TCR beta V gene segment behaved as functional or pseudogenic. Class I and class II HLA loci were covered by the typing at four-digit resolution. On average, roughly 250,000 unique TCR beta nucleotide sequences were sequenced per donor among fewer than 500 genotyped donors of the cohort, with about 19% of those sequences being non-productive. Of the 350 to 400 genotyped donors, around 81% fell in the genetic ancestry cluster associated with self-reported Caucasian donors. The T cell repertoires of several hundred subjects were profiled by immunosequencing and related to cytomegalovirus serostatus. Roughly five DR-DQ haplotypes were treated as single units for association and clustering because of strong linkage in the cohort. In a later analysis, previously published TCR beta repertoires from fewer than 750 donors were re-analyzed and high-resolution HLA genotyping was added so that TCR occurrence patterns could be studied. An early release that covered roughly 600 HLA-typed donors contained approximately 290 gigabases of sequencing data and some 87 million unique TCR sequences. Rather than using new phenotypic data, the later analysis identified candidate immune exposures from TCR beta sequences and from how often those sequences occurred across donors. Donor age, sex, ethnicity and CMV serostatus were compiled alongside the repertoire data. The number of donors typed differed by locus, with roughly 620-630 for A, B, C, DRB1 and DQB1, 522 for DQA1, 600 to 610 for DPA1, and around 460 for DPB1. All discovery cohort repertoires had been generated using a single sequencing platform. In addition to the first cohort of 666 subjects, a separate validation cohort of approximately 120 different subjects was used. The study aimed to test whether cataloging public T cell receptors could reveal signatures of past pathogen exposure. In a later genetic analysis, genome-wide SNP genotypes for about 55% of the roughly 700 donors were used, and that subset was treated as a discovery cohort. The study combined high-throughput TCR immunosequencing, statistical association of individual TCRs with disease status, and machine learning to predict cytomegalovirus infection status. Beyond this particular receptor, the publication reports: This cohort had only TCR beta chains sequenced, and the lack of alpha or paired-chain data limited which features could be detected. Correlated functional status among segregating V segments might reflect linkage disequilibrium, but an unknown experimental factor could not be ruled out. In the study, roughly 160 TCR beta chains were listed as associated with cytomegalovirus. Across donors, most TCR sequences were observed very rarely, whereas some public TCRs were present in many individuals. The sequencing pipeline was judged likely to have produced a cluster of highly shared sequence variants as a technical artifact. In a later analysis, several top co-occurrence clusters were reported to appear linked to parvovirus B19, influenza, CMV and Epstein-Barr virus. Assigning TCR associations to individual alleles was difficult when HLA alleles, especially DR and DQ, strongly co-occurred. Because some donors lacked HLA typing at each locus, the association tests relied only on the typed subset. For the cohort, immune exposure information was limited to CMV serostatus. At a false discovery rate of 0.05, a later analysis linked around 15,000 TCR beta sequences to specific HLA alleles. Presence/absence analyses assumed roughly uniform sequencing depth across donors, an assumption that may not hold. A further reported finding was that TCR beta sequences accurately predicted the HLA-A and HLA-B alleles for most subjects in the first cohort. According to a later genetic analysis, donors in an Asian-associated ancestry cluster had fewer N-insertions in productive TCRs than the approximately 700-donor mean. The authors suggested that the approach could potentially be extended to other disease states and immunological phenotypes. In an earlier analysis of approximately 590 of the donors, most TCR beta V segments appeared in productive rearrangements about 90% or about 30% of the time, broadly matching IMGT annotations. In a later analysis, HLA-associated TCR beta chains showed more clonal expansion and lower generation probabilities than non-associated chains that were equally common. Most CMV-associated TCR beta chains appeared to be HLA-restricted in a later analysis, and the HLA associations seemed to be driven largely by CMV exposure. An association between a missense DCLRE1C variant and V-gene and J-gene trimming of TCR beta chains was found in a later genetic analysis and replicated in an independent cohort. The classifier was reported to diagnose cytomegalovirus status with high specificity and sensitivity in both the original and validation cohorts. The earlier analysis of 450 to 700 of the donors excluded some 15 rarely observed V segments, including chromosome 9 orphons, because counts were too low. A few of the identified cytomegalovirus-associated TCR beta chains were confirmed in vitro to be specific for cytomegalovirus antigens. According to a later analysis, TCR association rates differed among HLA loci, with DRB1 alleles showing the most associated TCRs and HLA-C alleles showing the fewest.

In total, more than 500 healthy bone marrow donors made up the cohort. At the time of sampling, every cohort member was nominally healthy, though immune exposures that went unrecorded were likely present. The donor tested CMV seropositive and was one of the 289 seropositive cohort members. Every donor gave a peripheral blood sample, and the peripheral blood mononuclear cells from that sample were used for TCR beta sequencing. The Qiagen DNeasy Blood Extraction Kit was used to extract genomic DNA from the blood cell samples. About this clone: The clone's antigen remains unknown. No per-base quality is available; no much larger clone lies one base away.

Libraries were prepared through the immunoSEQ multiplex PCR assay. For the multiplex PCR, a mixture combining 60 forward primers for TCR Vbeta segments and 13 reverse primers for TCR Jbeta segments was used. Amplification of the CDR3 region of rearranged TCR beta genes was performed with a multiplex PCR assay on genomic DNA. The amplified TCR beta libraries were sequenced on the Illumina HiSeq System as 87-base-pair reads. The paper's data handling went like this. A later analysis tallied 70 million to 100 million unique TCR beta chains across the 550 to 850 repertoires, and some 10 million of those chains were shared by two or more donors. To remove PCR and sequencing errors, raw reads were error-corrected and collapsed into unique sequences using a nearest-neighbor algorithm that merged closely related sequences. Alignment of CDR3 sequences to IMGT reference sequences was used to assign V, D and J gene segments. For a sequence to be retained, a match of at least six nucleotides was required to both a V gene segment and a J gene segment. A rearrangement counted as productive if the CDR3 had no stop codons and remained in frame with V and J, and every other rearrangement counted as non-productive. CDR3 was defined according to IMGT convention as the region running from the second conserved V-encoded cysteine to the conserved J-encoded phenylalanine. The earlier analysis of some 540 of the donors excluded any sequence lacking an unambiguous match to a single V gene segment. An earlier analysis of around 600 of the donors classified V segments as functional when productive rearrangements were above 56.7% and as segregating when the standard deviation between donors was above 5%. A statistical classification framework was built to diagnose cytomegalovirus status from the catalog of TCR beta chain sequences. V and J gene assignment, in a later analysis, came from comparing TCR nucleotide sequences with IMGT/GENE-DB human TR gene sequences. A later analysis assigned CDR3 sequences and most-parsimonious VDJ recombination scenarios with the TCRdist pipeline. In a later analysis, each TCR beta chain was defined by its CDR3 amino acid sequence together with its V-gene family, and reads without a unique V-gene family were excluded. As a way to deal with suspected cross-contamination and a sequencing artifact, a later analysis dropped 500 to 700 nucleotide sequences that were highly shared and had low generation probability. In a later analysis, a clonal expansion index for each public chain was calculated from normalized within-repertoire ranks of inferred template counts. Generation probabilities in a later analysis came from a VDJ recombination model fitted to out-of-frame rearrangements, and those results were checked against IGoR. Hypergeometric tests were used in a later analysis to score TCR-TCR, TCR-HLA and TCR-CMV co-occurrence, with a repertoire-size bias correction applied to the TCR pairs. A later analysis estimated false discovery rates by permuting HLA or CMV assignments 20 times. In a later analysis, co-occurring TCRs were grouped using DBSCAN, with TCRdist sequence similarity added in when clustering inside HLA-allele-positive subsets. Repertoires with fewer than 30,000 or more than 120,000 public chains were left out of co-occurrence clustering, as were about 5 repertoires with anomalous nucleotide sharing. The immuneACCESS repertoire file appears here via TCRdb, limited to in-frame rearrangements. These files lack a portion of the clones; in checked studies, under half of the deficit traces to unresolved V genes, and the cause of the others is not known. V and J calls plus clone size are reproduced from that table; the DNA served to infer D and trimming. The sample table shows 99,000 or so clones, and roughly 80% are seen once. The ten largest clones capture 7.5% to 10% of the sample.

Sequenced sample: PBMCs. This TCR was sampled from a woman aged 40 to 55 in good health and CMV-seropositive.

The DNA reads TGTGCCAGCAGCTTAGGACACATTAGGAATCAGCCCCAGCATTTT. This is translated as CASSLGHIRNQPQHF. The chain employs TRBV5-4 and TRBJ1-5; TRBD1 is a weak D gene call, 5 bases matching. V is cut by 2 bases and J by 4 bases, and the space between the germline ends is 13 bases. From its cysteine to its phenylalanine, the CDR3 spans 15 amino acids. Only the CDR3 DNA is retained, 45 bases long and in frame from the first base. The CDR1 and CDR2 encoded by the germline V gene (reference sequence) are SGHNT and YYREEE.